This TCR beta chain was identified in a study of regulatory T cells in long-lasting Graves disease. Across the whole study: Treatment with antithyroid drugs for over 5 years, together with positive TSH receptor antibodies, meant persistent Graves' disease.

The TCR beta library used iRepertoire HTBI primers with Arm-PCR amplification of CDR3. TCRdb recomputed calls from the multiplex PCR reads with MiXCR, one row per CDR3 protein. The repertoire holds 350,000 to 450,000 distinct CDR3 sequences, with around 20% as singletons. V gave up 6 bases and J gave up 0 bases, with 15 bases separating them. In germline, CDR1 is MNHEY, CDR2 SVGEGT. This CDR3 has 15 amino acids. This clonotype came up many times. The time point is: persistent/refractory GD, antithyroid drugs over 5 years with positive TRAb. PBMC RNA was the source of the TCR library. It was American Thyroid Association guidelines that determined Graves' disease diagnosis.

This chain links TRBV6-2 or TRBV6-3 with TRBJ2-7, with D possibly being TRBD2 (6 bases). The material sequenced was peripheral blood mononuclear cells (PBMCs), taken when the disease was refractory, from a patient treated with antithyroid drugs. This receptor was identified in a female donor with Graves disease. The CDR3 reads CASRTTSASSYEQYF. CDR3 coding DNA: TGTGCCAGCAGGACGACTAGTGCGAGCTCCTACGAGCAGTACTTC.